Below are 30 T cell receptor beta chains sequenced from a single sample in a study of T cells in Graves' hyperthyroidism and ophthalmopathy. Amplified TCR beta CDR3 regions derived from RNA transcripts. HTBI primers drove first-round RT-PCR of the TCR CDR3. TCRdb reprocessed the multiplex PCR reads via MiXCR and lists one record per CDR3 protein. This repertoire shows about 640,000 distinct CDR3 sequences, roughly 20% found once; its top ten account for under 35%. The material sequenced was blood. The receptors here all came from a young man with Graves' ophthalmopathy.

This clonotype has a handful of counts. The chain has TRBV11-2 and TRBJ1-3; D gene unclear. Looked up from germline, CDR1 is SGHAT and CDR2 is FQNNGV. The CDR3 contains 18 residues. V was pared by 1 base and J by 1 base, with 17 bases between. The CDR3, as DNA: TGTGCCAGCAGCTTAGGGAGGTGGGGAGAAGGGTCTGGAAACACCATATATTTT. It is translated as CASSLGRWGEGSGNTIYF.

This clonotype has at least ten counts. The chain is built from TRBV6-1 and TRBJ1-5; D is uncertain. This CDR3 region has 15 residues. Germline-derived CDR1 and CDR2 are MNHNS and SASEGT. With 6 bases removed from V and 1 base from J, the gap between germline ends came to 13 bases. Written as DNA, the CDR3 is TGTGCCAGCAGACGTACGGCAGCGAGCAATCAGCCCCAGCATTTT. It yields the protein CASRRTAASNQPQHF.

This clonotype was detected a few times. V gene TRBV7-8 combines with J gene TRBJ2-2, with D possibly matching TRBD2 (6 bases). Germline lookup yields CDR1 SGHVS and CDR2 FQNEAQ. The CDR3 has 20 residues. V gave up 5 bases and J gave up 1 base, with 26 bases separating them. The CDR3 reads CASSGGYLIWERVNTGELFF. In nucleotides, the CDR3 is TGTGCCAGCAGCGGGGGGTATCTGATCTGGGAGAGGGTGAACACCGGGGAGCTGTTTTTT.

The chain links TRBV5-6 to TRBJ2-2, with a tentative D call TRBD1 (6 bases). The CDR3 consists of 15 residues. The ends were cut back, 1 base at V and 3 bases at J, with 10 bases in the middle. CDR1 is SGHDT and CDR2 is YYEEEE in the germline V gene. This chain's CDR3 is CASSLWTVDTGELFF. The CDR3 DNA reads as TGTGCCAGCAGCTTGTGGACAGTGGACACCGGGGAGCTGTTTTTT.

The CDR3 protein is CASSSPFSGRRADTQYF. CDR3 DNA sequence: TGTGCCAGCAGCTCCCCTTTTTCAGGGAGAAGGGCAGATACGCAGTATTTT. The chain is built from TRBV27 and TRBJ2-3; D possibly matches TRBD1 or TRBD2 (5 bases each). There are 17 residues in the CDR3. Germline CDR1 MNHEY, CDR2 SMNVEV (reference sequence). Trimming cost V 6 bases and J 4 bases, with 23 bases left between them.

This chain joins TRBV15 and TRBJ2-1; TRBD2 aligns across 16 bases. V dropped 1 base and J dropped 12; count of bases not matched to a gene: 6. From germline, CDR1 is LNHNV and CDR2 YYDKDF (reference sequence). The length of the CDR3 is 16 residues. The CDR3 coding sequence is TGTGCCACCAGCAGAGCTCCGGGACTAGCGGGAGGGGGGCAGTTCTTC. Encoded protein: CATSRAPGLAGGGQFF.

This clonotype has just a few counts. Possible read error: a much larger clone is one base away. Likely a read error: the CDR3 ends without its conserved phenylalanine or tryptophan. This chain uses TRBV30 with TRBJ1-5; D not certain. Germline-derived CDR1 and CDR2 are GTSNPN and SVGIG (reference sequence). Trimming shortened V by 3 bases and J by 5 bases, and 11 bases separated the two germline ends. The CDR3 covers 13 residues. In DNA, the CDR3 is TGTGCCTGGAGCCTGGGCCGTCATCAGCCCCAGCATCTT. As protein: CAWSLGRHQPQHL.

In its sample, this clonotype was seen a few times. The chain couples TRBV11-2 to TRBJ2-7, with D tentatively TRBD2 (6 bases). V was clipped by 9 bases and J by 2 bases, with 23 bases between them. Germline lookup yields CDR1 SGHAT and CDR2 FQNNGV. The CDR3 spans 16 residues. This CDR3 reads CASSLLAQAGTYEQYF. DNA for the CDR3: TGTGCCAGTTCTTTATTGGCCCAGGCGGGAACCTACGAGCAGTACTTC.

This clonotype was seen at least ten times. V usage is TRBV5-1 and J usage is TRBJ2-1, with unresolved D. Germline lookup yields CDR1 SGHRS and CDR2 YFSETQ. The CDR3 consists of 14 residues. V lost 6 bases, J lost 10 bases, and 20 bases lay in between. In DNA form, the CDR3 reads TGCGCCAGCACCCCGACCCTAGAGCTCAGGGAGCAGTTCTTC. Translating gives CASTPTLELREQFF.

CDR3 amino acids: CASSMARLSSPLHF. DNA of the CDR3: TGCGCCAGCAGCATGGCCAGACTGAGTTCACCCCTCCACTTT. The rearrangement joins TRBV5-1 to TRBJ1-6; no firm D call. The germline V and J ends were trimmed by 4 bases and 9 bases, with 14 bases remaining between them. CDR3 length equals 14 residues. Germline CDR1 SGHRS, CDR2 YFSETQ.

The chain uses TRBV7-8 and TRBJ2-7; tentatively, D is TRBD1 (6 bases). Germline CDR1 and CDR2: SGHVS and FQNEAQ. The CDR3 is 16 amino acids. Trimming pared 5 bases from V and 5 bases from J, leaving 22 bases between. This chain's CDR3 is CASSDGTQGWINEQYF. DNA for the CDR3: TGTGCCAGCAGCGACGGTACGCAGGGGTGGATCAACGAGCAGTACTTC.

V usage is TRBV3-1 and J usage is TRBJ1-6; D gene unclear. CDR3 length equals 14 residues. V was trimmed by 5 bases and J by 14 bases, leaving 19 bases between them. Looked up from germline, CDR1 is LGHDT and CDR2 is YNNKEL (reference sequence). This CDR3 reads CASSKRWPIGALHF. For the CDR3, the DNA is TGTGCCAGCAGCAAGCGCTGGCCCATCGGAGCCCTCCACTTT. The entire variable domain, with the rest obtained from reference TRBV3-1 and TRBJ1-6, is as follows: DTAVSQTPKYLVTQMGNDKSIKCEQNLGHDTMYWYKQDSKKFLKIMFSYNNKELIINETVPNRFSPKSPDKAHLNLHINSLELGDSAVYFCASSKRWPIGALHFGNGTRLTVT.

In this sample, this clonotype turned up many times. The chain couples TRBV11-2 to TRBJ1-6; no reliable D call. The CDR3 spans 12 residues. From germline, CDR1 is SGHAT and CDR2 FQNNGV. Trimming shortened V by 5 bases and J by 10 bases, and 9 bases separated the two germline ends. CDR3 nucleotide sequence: TGTGCCAGCAGCCCTATCCGGTCACCCCTCCACTTT. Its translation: CASSPIRSPLHF.

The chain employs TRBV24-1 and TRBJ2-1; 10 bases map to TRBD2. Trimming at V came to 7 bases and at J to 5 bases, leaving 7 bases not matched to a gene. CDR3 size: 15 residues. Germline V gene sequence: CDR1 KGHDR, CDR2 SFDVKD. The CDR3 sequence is CATSFPGLANNEQFF. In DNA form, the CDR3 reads TGTGCCACCAGCTTCCCGGGACTAGCGAACAATGAGCAGTTCTTC.

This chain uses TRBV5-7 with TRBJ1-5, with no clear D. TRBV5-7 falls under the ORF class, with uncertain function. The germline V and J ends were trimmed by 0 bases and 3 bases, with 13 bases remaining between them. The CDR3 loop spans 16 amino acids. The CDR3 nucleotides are TGTGCCAGCAGCTTGGGCCTCCAATATAACAATCAGCCCCAGCATTTT. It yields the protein CASSLGLQYNNQPQHF.

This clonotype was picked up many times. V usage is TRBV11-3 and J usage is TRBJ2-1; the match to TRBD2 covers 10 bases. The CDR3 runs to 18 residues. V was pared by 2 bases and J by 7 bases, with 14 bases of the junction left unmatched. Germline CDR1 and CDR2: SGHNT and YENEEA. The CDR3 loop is CASSLSGGASGSVNEQFF. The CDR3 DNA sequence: TGTGCCAGCAGCTTATCCGGAGGGGCTAGCGGGAGTGTAAATGAGCAGTTCTTC.

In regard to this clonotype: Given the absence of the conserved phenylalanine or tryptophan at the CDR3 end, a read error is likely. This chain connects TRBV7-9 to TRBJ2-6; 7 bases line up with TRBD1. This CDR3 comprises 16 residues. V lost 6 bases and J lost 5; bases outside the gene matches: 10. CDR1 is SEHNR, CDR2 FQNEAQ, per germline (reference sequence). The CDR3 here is CASSSFTGVRANVLTL. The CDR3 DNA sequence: TGTGCCAGCAGTTCCTTTACAGGGGTTAGGGCCAACGTCCTGACTCTC.

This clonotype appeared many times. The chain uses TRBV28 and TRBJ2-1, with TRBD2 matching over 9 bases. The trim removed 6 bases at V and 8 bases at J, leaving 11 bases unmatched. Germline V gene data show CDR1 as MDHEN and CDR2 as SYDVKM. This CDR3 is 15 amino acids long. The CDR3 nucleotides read TGTGCCAGCAGGGAGCGGGAGGTCGCCGGGGATGAGCAGTTCTTC. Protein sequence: CASREREVAGDEQFF. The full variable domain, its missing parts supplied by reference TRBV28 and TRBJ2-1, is DVKVTQSSRYLVKRTGEKVFLECVQDMDHENMFWYRQDPGLGLRLIYFSYDVKMKEKGDIPEGYSVSREKKERFSLILESASTNQTSMYLCASREREVAGDEQFFGPGTRLTVL.

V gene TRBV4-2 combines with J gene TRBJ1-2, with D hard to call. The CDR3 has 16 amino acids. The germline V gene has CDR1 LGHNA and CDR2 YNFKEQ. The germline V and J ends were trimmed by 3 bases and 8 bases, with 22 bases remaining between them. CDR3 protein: CASSHGAGDGSRGYTF. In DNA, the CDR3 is TGTGCCAGCAGCCATGGCGCAGGAGATGGGTCAAGGGGCTACACCTTC.

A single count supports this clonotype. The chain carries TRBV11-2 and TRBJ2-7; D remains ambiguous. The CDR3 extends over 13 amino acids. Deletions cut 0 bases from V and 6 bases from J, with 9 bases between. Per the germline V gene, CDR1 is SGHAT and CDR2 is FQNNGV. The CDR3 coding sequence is TGTGCCAGCAGCTTAGATCAAGAGCGCGAGCAGTACTTC. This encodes CASSLDQEREQYF.

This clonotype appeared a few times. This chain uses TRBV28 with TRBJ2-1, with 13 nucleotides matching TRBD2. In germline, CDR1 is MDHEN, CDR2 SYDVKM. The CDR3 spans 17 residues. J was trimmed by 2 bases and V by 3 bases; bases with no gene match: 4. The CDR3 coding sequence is TGTGCCAGCAGTTTTCCCGGGACTAGCGGGACCTACAATGAGCAGTTCTTC. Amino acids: CASSFPGTSGTYNEQFF.

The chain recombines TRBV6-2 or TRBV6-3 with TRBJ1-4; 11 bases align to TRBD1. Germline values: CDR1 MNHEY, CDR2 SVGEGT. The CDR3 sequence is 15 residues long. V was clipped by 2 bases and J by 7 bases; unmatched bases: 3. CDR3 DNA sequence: TGTGCCAGCAGTTACGGGACAGGGGGAGGTGAAAAACTGTTTTTT. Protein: CASSYGTGGGEKLFF.

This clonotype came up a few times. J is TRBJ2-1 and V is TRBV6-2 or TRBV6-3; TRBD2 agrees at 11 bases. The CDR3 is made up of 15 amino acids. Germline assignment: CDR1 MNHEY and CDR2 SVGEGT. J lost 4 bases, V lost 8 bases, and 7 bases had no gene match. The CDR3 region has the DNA TGTGCCAGCGTTCCGACTAGCGGGAAGTACAATGAGCAGTTCTTC. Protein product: CASVPTSGKYNEQFF.

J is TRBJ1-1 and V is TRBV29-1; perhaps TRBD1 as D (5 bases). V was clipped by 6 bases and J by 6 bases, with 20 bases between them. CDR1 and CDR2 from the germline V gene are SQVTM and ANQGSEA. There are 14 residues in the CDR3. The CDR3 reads CSVDERGGSPEAFF. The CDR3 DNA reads TGCAGCGTGGACGAACGGGGGGGGTCCCCTGAAGCTTTCTTT.

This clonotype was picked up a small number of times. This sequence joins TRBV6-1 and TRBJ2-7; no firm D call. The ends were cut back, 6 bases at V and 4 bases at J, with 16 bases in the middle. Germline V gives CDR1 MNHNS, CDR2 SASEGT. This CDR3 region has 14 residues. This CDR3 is CASRAGYSSYEQYF. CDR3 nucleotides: TGTGCCAGCAGGGCAGGCTATTCCTCTTACGAGCAGTACTTC.

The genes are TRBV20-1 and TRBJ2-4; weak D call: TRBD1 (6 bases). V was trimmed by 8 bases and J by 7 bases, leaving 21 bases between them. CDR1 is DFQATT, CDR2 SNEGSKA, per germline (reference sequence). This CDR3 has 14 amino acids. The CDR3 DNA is TGCAGTCGTACTGTAGACAGGAGTACCAACATTCAGTACTTC. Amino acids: CSRTVDRSTNIQYF.

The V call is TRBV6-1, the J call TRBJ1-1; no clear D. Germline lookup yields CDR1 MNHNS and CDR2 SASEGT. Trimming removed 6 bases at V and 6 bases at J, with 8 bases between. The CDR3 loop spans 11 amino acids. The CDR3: CASSGDAEAFF. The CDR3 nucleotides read TGTGCCAGCAGCGGAGACGCTGAAGCTTTCTTT.

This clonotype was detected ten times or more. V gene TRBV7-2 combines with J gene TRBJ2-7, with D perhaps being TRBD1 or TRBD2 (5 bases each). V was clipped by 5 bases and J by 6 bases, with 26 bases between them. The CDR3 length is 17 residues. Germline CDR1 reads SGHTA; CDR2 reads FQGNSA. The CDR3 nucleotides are TGTGCCAGCAGCCCTCATTCGCGGGCCTTGGGGGTGGGCGAGCAGTACTTC. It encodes CASSPHSRALGVGEQYF.

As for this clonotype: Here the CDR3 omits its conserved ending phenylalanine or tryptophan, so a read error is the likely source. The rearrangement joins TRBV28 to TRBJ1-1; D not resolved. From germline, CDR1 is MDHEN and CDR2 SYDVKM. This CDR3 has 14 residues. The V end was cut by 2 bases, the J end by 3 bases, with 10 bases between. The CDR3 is CASSLVATYTEAFL. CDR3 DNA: TGTGCCAGCAGTTTAGTTGCAACTTACACTGAAGCTTTCCTT.

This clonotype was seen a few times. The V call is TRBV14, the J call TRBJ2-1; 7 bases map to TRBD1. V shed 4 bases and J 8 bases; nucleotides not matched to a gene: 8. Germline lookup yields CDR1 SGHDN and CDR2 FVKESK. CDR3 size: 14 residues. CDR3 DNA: TGTGCCAGCAGCCGCTTAGAAGGGGGCTATGAGCAGTTCTTC. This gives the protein CASSRLEGGYEQFF.